The clone carrying this T cell receptor beta chain is a singleton in its sample. Profiled with immunoSEQ multiplex PCR; TCRdb holds only in-frame clones, not every one. The sample includes under 250,000 clones, less than 85% seen only once; the top ten take about 2.5%. The length of the CDR3 is 16 residues. Germline loops: CDR1 SGHVS, CDR2 FQNEAQ. The ends were cut back, 5 bases at V and 5 bases at J, with 21 bases in the middle. These data come from a study of blood T cell repertoires in COVID-19. The V gene is TRBV7-8, the J gene TRBJ1-1; D possibly corresponds to TRBD1 (5 bases). Sequencing input: peripheral blood. The receptor comes from an older woman with active or convalescent COVID-19. This CDR3 is CASSPREPRGSTEAFF. As DNA, the CDR3 is TGTGCCAGCAGCCCACGGGAGCCAAGGGGAAGTACTGAAGCTTTCTTT.